One and the same sample provided the 21 T cell receptor beta chains below, sequenced in a study of long-term antiretroviral therapy in people with HIV. An immunoSEQ assay, version v3.0, was performed at survey level. TCRdb's table, derived via immunoSEQ multiplex PCR, lists solely in-frame clones and lacks some. This sample has more than 10,000 clones, with about 78% found just once. Sequencing used unsorted PBMCs, obtained 1.3 years after starting antiretroviral therapy. Every receptor here comes from a woman aged 18-29 years with HIV.

The rearrangement uses TRBV5-1 and TRBJ2-3, with 9 bases identical to TRBD2. Germline loops: CDR1 SGHRS, CDR2 YFSETQ. This CDR3 contains 18 residues. Trimming removed 0 bases from V and 0 bases from J; junction bases left unmatched: 8. DNA of the CDR3: TGCGCCAGCAGCTTGGGGTTTAGCGGGAGCTCTAGCACAGATACGCAGTATTTT. Protein: CASSLGFSGSSSTDTQYF.

The V and J genes are TRBV12-5 and TRBJ1-1; D may be TRBD1 (5 bases). The CDR3 sequence is 13 residues long. The germline CDR1 and CDR2 sequences are LGHNT and FRNRAP. V was shortened by 1 base and J by 5 bases, with 8 bases between the two germline ends. The CDR3 here is CASGLGRQTEAFF. The DNA of the CDR3 is TGTGCTAGTGGTTTGGGAAGACAGACTGAAGCTTTCTTT. The variable domain in full, with the rest retrieved from reference TRBV12-5 and TRBJ1-1, is DARVTQTPRHKVTEMGQEVTMRCQPILGHNTVFWYRQTMMQGLELLAYFRNRAPLDDSGMPKDRFSAEMPDATLATLKIQPSEPRDSAVYFCASGLGRQTEAFFGQGTRLTVV.

This chain joins TRBV4-2 and TRBJ2-2; TRBD2 matches 10 bases. The CDR3 is 16 residues long. Germline V gene sequence: CDR1 LGHNA, CDR2 YNFKEQ. Losses at the gene ends were 3 bases for V and 0 bases for J; bases not matched to a gene: 1. The CDR3 sequence: CASSQSGGANTGELFF. CDR3 DNA sequence: TGTGCCAGCAGCCAGAGCGGGGGGGCGAACACCGGGGAGCTGTTTTTT.

The rearrangement links TRBV29-1 to TRBJ2-7, with TRBD1 identical over 10 bases. V lost 5 bases and J lost 9; bases outside the gene matches: 10. The CDR3 runs to 13 residues. CDR1 is SQVTM and CDR2 is ANQGSEA in the germline V gene. The CDR3 nucleotides read TGCAGCGTTACCGGGACAGGGGAGTTTGGGCAGTACTTC. As protein: CSVTGTGEFGQYF.

The CDR3 reads CASSLAGQGSGYTF. The CDR3 bases are TGCGCCAGCAGCTTGGCGGGACAGGGCAGCGGCTACACCTTC. The J gene is TRBJ1-2, the V gene TRBV5-1; 9 positions match TRBD1. The CDR3 contains 14 residues. V was clipped by 0 bases and J by 8 bases; unmatched bases: 5. CDR1 and CDR2 (germline): SGHRS, YFSETQ.

The chain is built from TRBV4-1 and TRBJ2-1; TRBD1 or TRBD2 may be the D gene (5 bases each). CDR1 and CDR2 from the germline V gene are MGHRA and YSYEKL. The CDR3 is made up of 15 amino acids. V lost 0 bases, J lost 7 bases, and 13 bases lay in between. Here the CDR3 reads CASSQDWSGRNEQFF. The CDR3 nucleotides are TGCGCCAGCAGCCAAGATTGGTCAGGGAGAAATGAGCAGTTCTTC.

The chain joins TRBV2 to TRBJ1-4, with TRBD1 matching 7 bases. V shed 4 bases, J shed 3 bases, and the junction held 5 bases outside the gene matches. The germline gives CDR1 SNHLY, CDR2 FYNNEI. CDR3 length: 15 amino acids. CDR3 bases: TGTGCCAGCAGTGGGTGGGACAGATCTAATGAAAAACTGTTTTTT. It yields the protein CASSGWDRSNEKLFF.

This clone was counted only a few times. V is TRBV30 and J is TRBJ2-3, with D possibly matching TRBD1 (6 bases). The CDR3 runs to 17 residues. Germline loops: CDR1 GTSNPN, CDR2 SVGIG (reference sequence). With 3 bases removed from V and 7 bases from J, the gap between germline ends came to 26 bases. CDR3 in DNA: TGTGCCTGGAGGGACCCGGGACACCCCCCGTGGATTAATACGCAGTATTTT. Protein: CAWRDPGHPPWINTQYF. Using reference TRBV30 and TRBJ2-3 for the parts outside the CDR3, the full variable domain is SQTIHQWPATLVQPVGSPLSLECTVEGTSNPNLYWYRQAAGRGLQLLFYSVGIGQISSEVPQNLSASRPQDRQFILSSKKLLLSDSGFYLCAWRDPGHPPWINTQYFGPGTRLTVL.

The chain employs TRBV7-9 and TRBJ2-2, with 8 bases fitting TRBD1. Germline V gives CDR1 SEHNR, CDR2 FQNEAQ (reference sequence). This CDR3 contains 16 residues. The V and J ends lost 5 bases and 2 bases, in that order; junction bases with no gene match: 7. CDR3 sequence reads: CASSPPDRVNTGELFF. In DNA form, the CDR3 reads TGTGCCAGCAGCCCTCCGGACAGGGTTAACACCGGGGAGCTGTTTTTT. The entire variable domain, with the rest obtained from reference TRBV7-9 and TRBJ2-2, is as follows: DTGVSQNPRHKITKRGQNVTFRCDPISEHNRLYWYRQTLGQGPEFLTYFQNEAQLEKSRLLSDRFSAERPKGSFSTLEIQRTEQGDSAMYLCASSPPDRVNTGELFFGEGSRLTVL.

This rearrangement joins TRBV5-1 to TRBJ2-1; TRBD2 aligns across 9 bases. The germline CDR1 and CDR2 sequences are SGHRS and YFSETQ. This CDR3 comprises 17 residues. The trim removed 0 bases at V and 4 bases at J, leaving 8 bases unmatched. This CDR3 reads CASSLEGGRAVYNEQFF. CDR3 DNA sequence: TGCGCCAGCAGCTTGGAAGGCGGGAGGGCCGTATACAATGAGCAGTTCTTC.

The gene calls are TRBV10-2 and TRBJ2-7; 11 nucleotides match TRBD2. In germline, CDR1 is WSHSY, CDR2 SAAADI. With V trimmed by 6 bases and J by 2 bases, 6 bases remained unmatched. The CDR3 contains 15 residues. The CDR3 is CASSPGTSGTYEQYF. CDR3 nucleotides: TGCGCCAGCAGCCCTGGGACTAGCGGAACCTACGAGCAGTACTTC.

The genes are TRBV5-1 and TRBJ2-6; no definite D call. CDR3 length: 13 residues. V was clipped by 0 bases and J by 3 bases, with 1 base between them. From germline, CDR1 is SGHRS and CDR2 YFSETQ. CDR3 sequence (DNA): TGCGCCAGCAGCTTGGATGGGGCCAACGTCCTGACTTTC. Translated, it gives CASSLDGANVLTF.

The chain recombines TRBV30 with TRBJ1-5; 7 nucleotides agree with TRBD1. V trimming: 1 base; J trimming: 4 bases; junction bases outside the gene matches: 4. CDR1 is GTSNPN, CDR2 SVGIG, per germline (reference sequence). The CDR3 consists of 14 residues. The CDR3 DNA reads TGTGCCTGGAGTGCCGACAGGGTGAATCAGCCCCAGCATTTT. Amino acid sequence: CAWSADRVNQPQHF.

The genes are TRBV9 and TRBJ1-4; weak D call: TRBD1 (5 bases). Germline V gene lookup returns CDR1 SGDLS and CDR2 YYNGEE. Trimming left V 3 bases short and J 1 base short, with 13 bases between. The CDR3 totals 16 residues. The CDR3 reads CASSGTAGKTNEKLFF. The CDR3 nucleotides read TGTGCCAGCAGCGGCACCGCAGGGAAAACTAATGAAAAACTGTTTTTT.

Within the sample, this clone is medium-sized (0.01 to 0.1%). The same CDR3 arises from other DNA sequences in this sample as well. The rearrangement links TRBV9 to TRBJ2-2; D ambiguous. This CDR3 has 14 residues. Germline assignment: CDR1 SGDLS and CDR2 YYNGEE. Deletions cut 6 bases from V and 0 bases from J, with 9 bases between. The CDR3 protein is CASKGPSNTGELFF. The DNA of the CDR3 is TGTGCCAGCAAAGGACCCTCGAACACCGGGGAGCTGTTTTTT.

A single count supports this clone. This chain joins TRBV7-2 and TRBJ2-3; D possibly corresponds to TRBD1 (5 bases). The germline V gene has CDR1 SGHTA and CDR2 FQGNSA. CDR3 length equals 13 residues. V was shortened by 4 bases and J by 7 bases, with 12 bases between the two germline ends. CDR3 region: CASSWGAAYTQYF. The CDR3, as DNA: TGTGCCAGCAGCTGGGGCGCAGCCTATACGCAGTATTTT.

V and J are TRBV30 and TRBJ2-3; tentatively, D is TRBD1 (8 bases). The CDR3 loop spans 14 amino acids. V dropped 0 bases and J dropped 5 bases, with 12 bases sitting between them. CDR1 and CDR2 (germline): GTSNPN, SVGIG (reference sequence). The CDR3 loop reads CAWSVQGGGDTQYF. CDR3 DNA sequence: TGTGCCTGGAGTGTACAGGGGGGGGGAGATACGCAGTATTTT.

The gene calls are TRBV4-3 and TRBJ2-2, with D possibly TRBD2 on 6 matching bases. The V end lost 8 bases, the J end lost 8 bases, and 15 bases lay between the germline ends. CDR1 and CDR2 from the germline V gene are LGHNA and YSLEER. The length of the CDR3 is 13 residues. CDR3 sequence: CASRGNLGGELFF. DNA for the CDR3: TGCGCCAGCCGGGGGAACCTTGGAGGGGAGCTGTTTTTT.

This clone has a single count. The V gene is TRBV5-1, the J gene TRBJ2-3; 8 nucleotides line up with TRBD1. With 5 bases clipped from V and 5 bases from J, the junction kept 7 bases outside the gene matches. CDR1 and CDR2 (germline): SGHRS, YFSETQ. This CDR3 comprises 14 residues. The CDR3 DNA reads as TGCGCCAGCAGGGTAGGACAGGGTAAAGATACGCAGTATTTT. Translation gives CASRVGQGKDTQYF. The full variable domain, with the rest looked up from reference TRBV5-1 and TRBJ2-3, is KAGVTQTPRYLIKTRGQQVTLSCSPISGHRSVSWYQQTPGQGLQFLFEYFSETQRNKGNFPGRFSGRQFSNSRSEMNVSTLELGDSALYLCASRVGQGKDTQYFGPGTRLTVL.

This clone was detected once. The chain recombines TRBV5-1 with TRBJ1-4; TRBD1 aligns across 8 bases. Germline values: CDR1 SGHRS, CDR2 YFSETQ. The CDR3 extends over 14 amino acids. The ends lost 2 bases at V and 5 bases at J; junction bases unmatched: 2. The CDR3 protein is CASSLRTGNEKLFF. The CDR3 DNA reads as TGCGCCAGCAGCTTAAGGACAGGGAATGAAAAACTGTTTTTT.

This chain uses TRBV2 with TRBJ2-7; 9 bases agree with TRBD2. V gave up 8 bases and J gave up 7 bases; unmatched junction bases: 6. There are 12 residues in the CDR3. The germline V gene encodes CDR1 SNHLY and CDR2 FYNNEI. The CDR3 bases are TGTGCCAGCTGGCGGGAGGGTTGGGAGCAGTACTTC. Amino acid sequence: CASWREGWEQYF.